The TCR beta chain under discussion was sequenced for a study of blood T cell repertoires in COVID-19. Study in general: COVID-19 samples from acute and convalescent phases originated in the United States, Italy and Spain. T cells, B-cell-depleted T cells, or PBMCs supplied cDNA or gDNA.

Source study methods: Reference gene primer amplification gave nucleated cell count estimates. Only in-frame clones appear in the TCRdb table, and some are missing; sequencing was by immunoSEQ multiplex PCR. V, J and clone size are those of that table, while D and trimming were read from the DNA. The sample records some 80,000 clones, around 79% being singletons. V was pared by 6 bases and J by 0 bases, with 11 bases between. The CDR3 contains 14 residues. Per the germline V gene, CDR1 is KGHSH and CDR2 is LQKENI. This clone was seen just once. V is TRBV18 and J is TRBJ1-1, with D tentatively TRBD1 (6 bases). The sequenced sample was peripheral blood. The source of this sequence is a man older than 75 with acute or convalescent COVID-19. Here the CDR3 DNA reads TGTGCCAGCTCGTACAGGGATATGAACACTGAAGCTTTCTTT. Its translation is CASSYRDMNTEAFF.